This entry lists 28 T cell receptor beta chains sequenced from one sample in a study of blood T cell repertoires in COVID-19. Data came from immunoSEQ multiplex PCR; TCRdb stores just in-frame clones and leaves some out. The data hold a few hundred thousand clones, with approximately 80% observed a single time. Source material: peripheral blood. Receptors were obtained from a woman older than 75 with acute or convalescent COVID-19.

The V gene is TRBV7-3, the J gene TRBJ2-1; 11 bases are shared with TRBD2. The germline CDR1 and CDR2 sequences are SGHTA and FQGTGA. V lost 5 bases and J lost 6; bases outside the gene matches: 6. The CDR3 is 15 residues long. The CDR3 DNA reads as TGTGCCAGCAGCCCCGGACTAGCGGGTACCAATGAGCAGTTCTTC. Protein sequence: CASSPGLAGTNEQFF.

This clone was detected only once. This chain links TRBV11-3 with TRBJ2-3; maybe TRBD2 (5 bases). The CDR3 is made up of 15 amino acids. The V and J ends lost 2 bases and 3 bases respectively, with 12 bases between them. Germline assignment: CDR1 SGHNT and CDR2 YENEEA. The CDR3 loop reads CASSLRLSGTDTQYF. The CDR3 DNA is TGTGCCAGCAGCTTAAGACTCTCGGGGACAGATACGCAGTATTTT.

J is TRBJ1-6 and V is TRBV7-8; weak D call: TRBD1 (6 bases). Germline CDR1 SGHVS, CDR2 FQNEAQ. The CDR3 covers 17 residues. Trimming pared 0 bases from V and 2 bases from J, leaving 11 bases between. The CDR3 loop is CASSLASTGPYNSPLHF. In nucleotides, the CDR3 is TGTGCCAGCAGCTTAGCGTCAACAGGGCCCTATAATTCACCCCTCCACTTT.

This clone showed up just once. The gene calls are TRBV6-5 and TRBJ2-2; 10 bases are a match to TRBD1. This CDR3 region has 16 residues. V shed 4 bases and J 7 bases; nucleotides not matched to a gene: 9. CDR1 and CDR2 from the germline V gene are MNHEY and SVGAGI. The CDR3 sequence is CASSSEGQGTIGELFF. The CDR3 DNA follows: TGTGCCAGCAGTTCAGAGGGACAGGGGACGATCGGGGAGCTGTTTTTT.

The chain uses TRBV29-1 and TRBJ2-7; D is possibly TRBD1 (6 bases). CDR3 size: 14 residues. With 4 bases removed from V and 0 bases from J, the gap between germline ends came to 13 bases. Germline lookup yields CDR1 SQVTM and CDR2 ANQGSEA. CDR3 nucleotides: TGCAGCGTTGTGAGGCAGGGGAGCTCCTACGAGCAGTACTTC. Translated: CSVVRQGSSYEQYF.

CDR3 in DNA: TGTGCCAGCAGCGGCGGACAGGATTCAATTTTGAACACTGAAGCTTTCTTT. It codes for CASSGGQDSILNTEAFF. V gene TRBV9 combines with J gene TRBJ1-1; the match to TRBD1 covers 7 bases. Germline loops: CDR1 SGDLS, CDR2 YYNGEE. This CDR3 is 17 amino acids long. J was trimmed by 0 bases and V by 3 bases; bases with no gene match: 11. Drawing the rest from reference TRBV9 and TRBJ1-1, the complete variable domain is DSGVTQTPKHLITATGQRVTLRCSPRSGDLSVYWYQQSLDQGLQFLIQYYNGEERAKGNILERFSAQQFPDLHSELNLSSLELGDSALYFCASSGGQDSILNTEAFFGQGTRLTVV.

The chain is built from TRBV21-1 and TRBJ1-6; the D call in the table, TRBD1, was not verified against the DNA. TRBV21-1 has pseudogene status. The CDR3 runs to 19 residues. The CDR3 nucleotides are TGTGCCAGCACTCCCAACGGGACAGGTCCAAGCTCCTATAATTCACCCCTCCACTTT. Amino acids: CASTPNGTGPSSYNSPLHF.

Turning to this clone: Other DNA sequences in this sample translate to the same CDR3. The V call is TRBV5-1, the J call TRBJ2-3; unclear D gene. This CDR3 has 14 amino acids. Trimming took 0 bases from V and 3 from J, leaving 8 bases between them. Germline V CDR1 and CDR2: SGHRS, YFSETQ. In DNA form, the CDR3 reads TGCGCCAGCAGCTTGGGCGGTGGAACAGATACGCAGTATTTT. Protein product: CASSLGGGTDTQYF.

This chain connects TRBV5-1 to TRBJ1-5, with 10 bases identical to TRBD1. V was pared by 3 bases and J by 7 bases, with 7 bases of the junction left unmatched. Looked up from germline, CDR1 is SGHRS and CDR2 is YFSETQ. CDR3 size: 15 residues. DNA of the CDR3: TGCGCCAGCAGCTGGGAGGGGACAGGGGAGCAGCCCCAGCATTTT. Translation gives CASSWEGTGEQPQHF.

This sequence joins TRBV18 and TRBJ2-2, with TRBD1 matching 7 bases. V dropped 8 bases and J dropped 3; count of bases not matched to a gene: 6. The CDR3 covers 14 residues. CDR1 and CDR2 from the germline V gene are KGHSH and LQKENI. CDR3 sequence reads: CASQGDIDTGELFF. For the CDR3, the DNA is TGTGCCAGCCAGGGGGACATAGACACCGGGGAGCTGTTTTTT.

The V and J genes are TRBV2 and TRBJ1-3, with D possibly matching TRBD1 (6 bases). V was clipped by 2 bases and J by 0 bases, with 8 bases between them. The CDR3 covers 15 residues. Germline-derived CDR1 and CDR2 are SNHLY and FYNNEI. CDR3: CASSERGGSGNTIYF. CDR3 DNA sequence: TGTGCCAGCAGTGAACGAGGGGGCTCTGGAAACACCATATATTTT. Full variable domain (rest looked up from reference TRBV2 and TRBJ1-3): EPEVTQTPSHQVTQMGQEVILRCVPISNHLYFYWYRQILGQKVEFLVSFYNNEISEKSEIFDDQFSVERPDGSNFTLKIRSTKLEDSAMYFCASSERGGSGNTIYFGEGSWLTVV.

This clone was seen a few times. This chain uses TRBV27 with TRBJ2-4, with a possible D match to TRBD2 (7 bases). The CDR3 consists of 14 residues. Deletions cut 5 bases from V and 5 bases from J, with 13 bases between. Looked up from germline, CDR1 is MNHEY and CDR2 is SMNVEV (reference sequence). In nucleotides, the CDR3 is TGTGCCAGCAGTGGGGGGGCGTTCCAAAACATTCAGTACTTC. Translation gives CASSGGAFQNIQYF.

This chain connects TRBV18 to TRBJ1-6; 7 nucleotides match TRBD1. CDR1 is KGHSH, CDR2 LQKENI, per germline. The junction had 10 bases not matched to a gene; V was cut back by 1 base and J by 4 bases. This CDR3 comprises 18 residues. CDR3 nucleotides: TGTGCCAGCTCACCACAAAGACTATCGGGACAGTATAATTCACCCCTCCACTTT. Its protein product is CASSPQRLSGQYNSPLHF. The entire variable domain, with the rest obtained from reference TRBV18 and TRBJ1-6, is as follows: NAGVMQNPRHLVRRRGQEARLRCSPMKGHSHVYWYRQLPEEGLKFMVYLQKENIIDESGMPKERFSAEFPKEGPSILRIQQVVRGDSAAYFCASSPQRLSGQYNSPLHFGNGTRLTVT.

V is TRBV12-3 or TRBV12-4 and J is TRBJ1-1; 8 bases are a match to TRBD1. J gave up 6 bases and V 10 bases, and 10 bases lay outside the gene matches. The CDR3 has 13 amino acids. This CDR3 is CAIQSTGAPEAFF. CDR3 nucleotide sequence: TGTGCCATCCAATCGACAGGGGCCCCTGAAGCTTTCTTT.

The V gene is TRBV20-1, the J gene TRBJ2-7; maybe TRBD1 (6 bases). Looked up from germline, CDR1 is DFQATT and CDR2 is SNEGSKA (reference sequence). Trimming stripped 3 bases from V and 2 bases from J, with 14 bases between. The length of the CDR3 is 14 residues. CDR3 nucleotide sequence: TGCAGTGCTAGTCATAGTCAGGGGCCCTACGAGCAGTACTTC. It specifies CSASHSQGPYEQYF.

The rearrangement uses TRBV18 and TRBJ1-5; a possible D gene is TRBD1 (5 bases). The germline gives CDR1 KGHSH, CDR2 LQKENI. The CDR3 covers 13 residues. Trimming removed 2 bases at V and 5 bases at J, with 7 bases between. The CDR3 region has the DNA TGTGCCAGCTCACCAAAAGGGGATCAGCCCCAGCATTTT. Residues: CASSPKGDQPQHF.

This chain links TRBV5-1 with TRBJ2-7; weak D call: TRBD1 (5 bases). Trimming removed 4 bases from V and 3 bases from J, with 11 bases in between. This CDR3 region has 13 residues. Per germline, CDR1 SGHRS and CDR2 YFSETQ. The CDR3 sequence is CASSDQGNYEQYF. DNA of the CDR3: TGCGCCAGCAGCGATCAGGGTAACTACGAGCAGTACTTC.

This chain uses TRBV4-1 with TRBJ2-1; possibly TRBD2 for D (6 bases). Trimming removed 0 bases from V and 7 bases from J, with 16 bases in between. The CDR3 runs 16 residues. Germline V CDR1 and CDR2: MGHRA, YSYEKL. CDR3 sequence: CASSQDSSLAGNEQFF. For the CDR3, the DNA is TGCGCCAGCAGCCAAGATTCGAGTCTGGCGGGGAATGAGCAGTTCTTC.

Details on this clone: A read error may account for a junction end that differs from germline. This chain connects TRBV7-7 to TRBJ2-1; 8 bases line up with TRBD2. The CDR3 is 17 amino acids. Per the germline V gene, CDR1 is SSHAT and CDR2 is FNYEAQ (reference sequence). The DNA for the CDR3 is TGTGCTAGCAGCTTAGGAGCGGGGGCCCGAGGAGGGAATGAGCAGTTCTTC. Translating gives CASSLGAGARGGNEQFF.

The J gene is TRBJ1-1, the V gene TRBV30; 11 nucleotides match TRBD1. The V and J ends lost 2 bases and 4 bases, in that order; junction bases with no gene match: 6. The CDR3 runs to 15 residues. From germline, CDR1 is GTSNPN and CDR2 SVGIG (reference sequence). The CDR3 loop is CAWSWTGGASTEAFF. The CDR3 DNA reads as TGTGCCTGGAGTTGGACAGGGGGCGCGAGCACTGAAGCTTTCTTT.

The genes are TRBV27 and TRBJ2-7, with D tentatively TRBD2 (5 bases). Germline values: CDR1 MNHEY, CDR2 SMNVEV (reference sequence). This CDR3 has 14 residues. Between the trimmed V and J ends, which lost 5 bases and 2 bases, there was a span of 13 bases. The chain's CDR3 is CASSRAGLAYEQYF. CDR3 nucleotide sequence: TGTGCCAGCAGTAGAGCAGGACTCGCCTACGAGCAGTACTTC.

This chain links TRBV7-3 with TRBJ1-4, with D possibly matching TRBD1 (5 bases). The germline gives CDR1 SGHTA, CDR2 FQGTGA. This CDR3 has 14 amino acids. The germline V and J ends were trimmed by 2 bases and 3 bases, with 7 bases remaining between them. CDR3 residues: CASSLGRANEKLFF. In DNA, the CDR3 is TGTGCCAGCAGCTTAGGCAGGGCTAATGAAAAACTGTTTTTT.

This clone is a singleton in its sample. The chain uses TRBV6-6 and TRBJ1-1; no reliable D call. V shed 6 bases and J shed 0 bases, with 8 bases lying between them. The V gene's germline CDR1 is MNHNY and CDR2 SVGAGI (reference sequence). The CDR3 sequence is 13 residues long. This CDR3 reads CASRLIVNTEAFF. CDR3 bases: TGTGCCAGCAGGCTCATAGTGAACACTGAAGCTTTCTTT.

The J gene is TRBJ2-2, the V gene TRBV7-2, with unresolved D. Per the germline V gene, CDR1 is SGHTA and CDR2 is FQGNSA. Trimming cost V 5 bases and J 8 bases, with 15 bases left between them. This CDR3 is 14 amino acids long. CDR3 loop: CASSLLLLAGELFF. In DNA form, the CDR3 reads TGTGCCAGCAGCCTTCTTCTCTTAGCTGGGGAGCTGTTTTTT.

The rearrangement uses TRBV6-1 and TRBJ2-7; possible D gene TRBD1, 6 bases. CDR1 is MNHNS and CDR2 is SASEGT in the germline V gene. CDR3 length: 16 amino acids. The V end lost 3 bases, the J end lost 2 bases, and 17 bases lay between the germline ends. The CDR3 loop reads CASSEGPDSVTYEQYF. DNA of the CDR3: TGTGCCAGCAGTGAGGGACCGGACAGTGTGACCTACGAGCAGTACTTC.

This clone was detected only a few times. This sequence joins TRBV27 and TRBJ2-2, with a tentative D call TRBD1 (7 bases). V was pared by 1 base and J by 5 bases, with 11 bases between. The length of the CDR3 is 15 residues. Looked up from germline, CDR1 is MNHEY and CDR2 is SMNVEV (reference sequence). Here the CDR3 reads CASSLWQGGTGELFF. The CDR3, as DNA: TGTGCCAGCAGTTTATGGCAGGGGGGAACCGGGGAGCTGTTTTTT.

The genes are TRBV4-3 and TRBJ2-7; D perhaps matches TRBD2 (6 bases). The CDR3 runs to 17 residues. V shed 0 bases and J shed 0 bases, with 15 bases lying between them. From germline, CDR1 is LGHNA and CDR2 YSLEER. CDR3 sequence: CASSQDRGAGSSYEQYF. CDR3 nucleotides: TGCGCCAGCAGCCAAGATAGGGGAGCCGGGAGCTCCTACGAGCAGTACTTC.

The chain joins TRBV2 to TRBJ1-2; TRBD1 matches at 8 bases. There are 14 residues in the CDR3. Germline V gene lookup returns CDR1 SNHLY and CDR2 FYNNEI. V was pared by 8 bases and J by 8 bases, with 13 bases of the junction left unmatched. CDR3 sequence reads: CASDFWDRPGGYTF. In DNA, the CDR3 is TGTGCCAGCGACTTCTGGGACAGGCCGGGGGGCTACACCTTC.